This T cell receptor beta chain was observed in a study of shared clonotypes between healthy human individuals. As to this clone: The antigen is not known.

Whole-study results and caveats: Clonotype sharing across a few donors was observed for around 5% of naive CD4 clonotypes.

Original processing methods: Junction-only sequences without quality scores were provided by ImmunoSEQ, so filtering was different. The data were produced by immunoSEQ multiplex PCR, yet TCRdb's version contains in-frame clones alone and is incomplete. The V and J calls and the clone size are those of that table, but D and trimming were determined from the DNA. Here the sample spans millions of clones, approximately 94% being singletons. It was into CD45RA+ naive and CD45RA-negative memory subsets that the CD4+ cells were split. CDR1 is LNHDA, CDR2 SQIVND, per germline (reference sequence). The CDR3 is 13 amino acids. The germline V and J ends were trimmed by 8 bases and 6 bases, with 14 bases remaining between them.

V usage is TRBV19 and J usage is TRBJ2-1; D may correspond to TRBD1 or TRBD2 (5 bases each). Source material: naive CD4+ T cells sorted from blood. Subset meaning: CD45RA+ positively selected. The receptor comes from a young man in good health. This CDR3 reads CASGNSGANEQFF. CDR3 nucleotides: TGTGCCAGTGGTAACTCCGGGGCCAATGAGCAGTTCTTC.